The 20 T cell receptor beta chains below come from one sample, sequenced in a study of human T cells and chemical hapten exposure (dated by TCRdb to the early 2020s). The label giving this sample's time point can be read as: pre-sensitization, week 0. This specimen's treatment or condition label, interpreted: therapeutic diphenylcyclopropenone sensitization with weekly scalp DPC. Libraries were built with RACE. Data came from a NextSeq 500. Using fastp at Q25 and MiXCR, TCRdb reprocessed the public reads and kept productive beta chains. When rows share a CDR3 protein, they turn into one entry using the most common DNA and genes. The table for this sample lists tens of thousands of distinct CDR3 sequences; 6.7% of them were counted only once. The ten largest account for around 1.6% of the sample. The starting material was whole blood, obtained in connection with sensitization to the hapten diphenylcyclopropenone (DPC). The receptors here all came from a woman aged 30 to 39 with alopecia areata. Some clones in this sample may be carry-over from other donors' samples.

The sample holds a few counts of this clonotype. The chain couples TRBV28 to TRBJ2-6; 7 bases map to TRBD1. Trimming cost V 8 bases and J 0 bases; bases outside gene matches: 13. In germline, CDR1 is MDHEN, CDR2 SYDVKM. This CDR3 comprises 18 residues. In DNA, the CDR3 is TGTGCCAGCCGCCCTATGACAGGGTCTCGCTCTGGGGCCAACGTCCTGACTTTC. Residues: CASRPMTGSRSGANVLTF.

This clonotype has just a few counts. Here the CDR3 DNA reads TGTGCCAGCAGTCCCCACCAGCAGCGGGGGGGAGCGGATACGCAGTATTTT. This translates into CASSPHQQRGGADTQYF. The chain joins TRBV27 to TRBJ2-3; TRBD2 aligns across 10 bases. The CDR3 sequence is 17 residues long. V trimming: 5 bases; J trimming: 6 bases; junction bases outside the gene matches: 14. Germline assignment: CDR1 MNHEY and CDR2 SMNVEV (reference sequence).

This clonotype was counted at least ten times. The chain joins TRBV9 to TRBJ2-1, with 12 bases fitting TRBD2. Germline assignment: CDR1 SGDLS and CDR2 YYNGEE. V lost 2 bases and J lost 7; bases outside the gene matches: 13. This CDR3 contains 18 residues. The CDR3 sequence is CASSVSGGLAGGRNEQFF. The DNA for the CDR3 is TGTGCCAGCAGCGTTAGCGGGGGGCTAGCGGGGGGGCGGAATGAGCAGTTCTTC.

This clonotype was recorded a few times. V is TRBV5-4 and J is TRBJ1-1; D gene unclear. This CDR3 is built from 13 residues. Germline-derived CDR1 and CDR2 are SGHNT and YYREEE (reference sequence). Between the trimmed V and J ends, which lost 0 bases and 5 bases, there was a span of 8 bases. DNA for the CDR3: TGTGCCAGCAGCTTGGGACCGGAAACTGAAGCTTTCTTT. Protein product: CASSLGPETEAFF.

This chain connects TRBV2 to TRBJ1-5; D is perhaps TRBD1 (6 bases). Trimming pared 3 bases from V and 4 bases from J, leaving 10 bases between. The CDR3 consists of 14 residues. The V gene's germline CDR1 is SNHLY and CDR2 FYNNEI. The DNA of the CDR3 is TGTGCCAGCAGTGACGACAGGAAGAATCAGCCCCAGCATTTT. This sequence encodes CASSDDRKNQPQHF.

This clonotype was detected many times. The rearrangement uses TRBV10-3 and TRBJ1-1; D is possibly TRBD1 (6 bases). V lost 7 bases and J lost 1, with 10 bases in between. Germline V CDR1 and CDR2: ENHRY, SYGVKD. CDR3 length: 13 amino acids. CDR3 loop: CAIKQGPNTEAFF. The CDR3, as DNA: TGTGCCATCAAACAGGGACCGAACACTGAAGCTTTCTTT.

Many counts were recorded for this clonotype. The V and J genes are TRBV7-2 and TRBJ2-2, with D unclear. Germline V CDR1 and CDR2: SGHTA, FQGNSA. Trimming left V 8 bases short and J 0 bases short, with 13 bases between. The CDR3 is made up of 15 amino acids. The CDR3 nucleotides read TGTGCCAGCGGTCAGGAGTTAGCGAACACCGGGGAGCTGTTTTTT. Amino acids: CASGQELANTGELFF.

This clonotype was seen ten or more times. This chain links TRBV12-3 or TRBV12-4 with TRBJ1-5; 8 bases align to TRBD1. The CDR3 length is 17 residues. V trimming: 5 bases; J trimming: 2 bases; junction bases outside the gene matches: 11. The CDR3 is CASSQGQGPMGNQPQHF. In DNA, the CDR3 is TGTGCCAGCAGTCAAGGACAGGGCCCCATGGGCAATCAGCCCCAGCATTTT.

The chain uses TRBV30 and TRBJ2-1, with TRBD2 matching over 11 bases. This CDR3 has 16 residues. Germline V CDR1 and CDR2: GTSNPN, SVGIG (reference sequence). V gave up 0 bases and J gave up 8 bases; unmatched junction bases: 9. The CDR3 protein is CAWSVGNSGGVDEQFF. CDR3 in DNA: TGTGCCTGGAGTGTTGGGAATAGCGGGGGGGTGGATGAGCAGTTCTTC.

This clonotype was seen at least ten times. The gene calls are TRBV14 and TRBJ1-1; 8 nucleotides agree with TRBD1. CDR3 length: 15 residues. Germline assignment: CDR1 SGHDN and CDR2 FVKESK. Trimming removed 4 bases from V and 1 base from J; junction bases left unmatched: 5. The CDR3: CASSPLTGANTEAFF. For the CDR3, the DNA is TGTGCCAGCAGCCCGCTGACAGGGGCGAACACTGAAGCTTTCTTT.

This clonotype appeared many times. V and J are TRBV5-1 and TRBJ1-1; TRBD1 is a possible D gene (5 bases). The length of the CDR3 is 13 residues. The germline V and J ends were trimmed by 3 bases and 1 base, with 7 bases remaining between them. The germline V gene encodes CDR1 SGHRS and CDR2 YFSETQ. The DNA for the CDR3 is TGCGCCAGCAGCTATGGACAGAACACTGAAGCTTTCTTT. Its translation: CASSYGQNTEAFF.

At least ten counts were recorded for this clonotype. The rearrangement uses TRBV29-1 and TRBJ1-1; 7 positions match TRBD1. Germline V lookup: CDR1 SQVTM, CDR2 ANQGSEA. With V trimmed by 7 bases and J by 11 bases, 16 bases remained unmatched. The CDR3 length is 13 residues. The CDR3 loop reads CSAQIQGLTGAFF. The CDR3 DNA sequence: TGCAGCGCCCAGATACAGGGGTTGACAGGGGCTTTCTTT.

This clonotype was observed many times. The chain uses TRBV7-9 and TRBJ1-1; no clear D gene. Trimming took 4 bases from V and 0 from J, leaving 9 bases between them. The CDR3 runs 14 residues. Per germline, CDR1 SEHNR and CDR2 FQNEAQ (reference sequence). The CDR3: CASSSPSLNTEAFF. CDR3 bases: TGTGCCAGCAGCTCCCCCTCGTTGAACACTGAAGCTTTCTTT.

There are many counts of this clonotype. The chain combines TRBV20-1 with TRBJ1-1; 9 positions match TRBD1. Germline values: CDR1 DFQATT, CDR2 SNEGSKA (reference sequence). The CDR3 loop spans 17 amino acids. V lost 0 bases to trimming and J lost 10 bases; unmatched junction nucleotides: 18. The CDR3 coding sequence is TGCAGTGCTAGAGAAAAGGGTCGAGGACAGGGGATCATCGGAGCTTTCTTT. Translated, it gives CSAREKGRGQGIIGAFF.

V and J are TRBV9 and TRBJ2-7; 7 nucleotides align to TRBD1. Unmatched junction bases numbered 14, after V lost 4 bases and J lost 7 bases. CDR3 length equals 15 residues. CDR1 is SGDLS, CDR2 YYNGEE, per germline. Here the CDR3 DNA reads TGTGCCAGCAGCCCCCCCCATGGGACAGCCTTGGAGCAGTACTTC. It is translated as CASSPPHGTALEQYF.

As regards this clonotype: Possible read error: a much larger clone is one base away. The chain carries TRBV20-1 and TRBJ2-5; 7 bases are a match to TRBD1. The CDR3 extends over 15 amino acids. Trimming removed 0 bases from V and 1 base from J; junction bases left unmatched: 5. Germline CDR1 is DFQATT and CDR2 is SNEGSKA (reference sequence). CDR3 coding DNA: TGCAGTGCTAGAGATCCGACAGGGCTCCAAGAGACCCAGTACTTC. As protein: CSARDPTGLQETQYF.

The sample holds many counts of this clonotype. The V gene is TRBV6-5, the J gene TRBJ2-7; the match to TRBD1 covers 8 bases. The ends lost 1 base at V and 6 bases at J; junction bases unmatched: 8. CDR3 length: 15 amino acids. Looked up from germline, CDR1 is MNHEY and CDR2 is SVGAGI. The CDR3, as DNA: TGTGCCAGCAGTTACTATGGGACAGGCGCTGGCGAGCAGTACTTC. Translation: CASSYYGTGAGEQYF.

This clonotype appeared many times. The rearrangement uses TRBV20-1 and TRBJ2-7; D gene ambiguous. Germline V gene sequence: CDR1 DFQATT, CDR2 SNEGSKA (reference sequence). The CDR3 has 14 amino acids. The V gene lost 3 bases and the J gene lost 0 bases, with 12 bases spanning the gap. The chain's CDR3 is CSASPPRHSYEQYF. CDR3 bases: TGCAGTGCTAGTCCCCCCCGGCACTCCTACGAGCAGTACTTC.

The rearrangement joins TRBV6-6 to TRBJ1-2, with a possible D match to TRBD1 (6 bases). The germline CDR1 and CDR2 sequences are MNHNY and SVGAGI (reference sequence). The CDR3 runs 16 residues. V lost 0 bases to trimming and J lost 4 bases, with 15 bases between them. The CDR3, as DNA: TGTGCCAGCAGTTACTCGATTGCAGGGGTCGCCTATGGCTACACCTTC. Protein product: CASSYSIAGVAYGYTF.

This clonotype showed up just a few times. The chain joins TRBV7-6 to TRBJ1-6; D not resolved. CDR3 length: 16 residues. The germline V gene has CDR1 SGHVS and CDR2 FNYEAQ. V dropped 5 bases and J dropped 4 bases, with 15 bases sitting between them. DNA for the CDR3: TGTGCCAGCAGCCCCACCAACAGCGGTTATAATTCACCCCTCCACTTT. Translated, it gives CASSPTNSGYNSPLHF.